This T cell receptor beta chain was sequenced during a study of identical twins. Broader study findings: In zero-insertion analyses, partial confounding could arise from invariant MAIT and iNKT cells.

TCRdb independently ran MiXCR on the 5' RACE reads; one entry per CDR3 protein. This repertoire shows roughly 350,000 distinct CDR3 sequences, 9% to 10% found once; its top ten account for 8.5% to 10%. There are many counts of this clonotype. Its antigen remains unidentified. Germline assignment: CDR1 SGHDT and CDR2 YYEEEE. This CDR3 contains 15 residues. V was pared by 0 bases and J by 6 bases, with 9 bases of the junction left unmatched. The chain carries TRBV5-6 and TRBJ2-7, with 7 bases fitting TRBD2. What was sequenced was naive T cells sorted from blood. This TCR came from a woman aged 45-59 years in good health. The CDR3 here is CASSLGDYLSSEQYF. The CDR3 DNA follows: TGTGCCAGCAGCTTGGGGGACTACCTGTCCAGCGAGCAGTACTTC.